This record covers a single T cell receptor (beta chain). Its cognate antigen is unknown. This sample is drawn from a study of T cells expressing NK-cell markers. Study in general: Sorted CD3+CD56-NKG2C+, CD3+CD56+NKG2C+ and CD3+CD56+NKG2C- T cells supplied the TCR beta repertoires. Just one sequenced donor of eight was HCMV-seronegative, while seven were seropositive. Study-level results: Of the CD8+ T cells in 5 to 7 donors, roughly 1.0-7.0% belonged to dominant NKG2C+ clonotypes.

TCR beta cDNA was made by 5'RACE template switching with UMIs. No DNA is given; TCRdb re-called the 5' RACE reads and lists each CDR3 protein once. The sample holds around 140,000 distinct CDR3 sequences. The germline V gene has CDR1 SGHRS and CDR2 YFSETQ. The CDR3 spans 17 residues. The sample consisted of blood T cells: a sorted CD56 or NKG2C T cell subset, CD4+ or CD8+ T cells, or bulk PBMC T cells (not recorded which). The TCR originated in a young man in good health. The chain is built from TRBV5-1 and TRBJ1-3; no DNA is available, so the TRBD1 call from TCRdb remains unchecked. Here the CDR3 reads CASSLTRRGGTGNTIYF.